These T cell receptor beta chains were read from a single sample in a study of blood T cells in healthy people across ages. One entry per CDR3 protein results from TCRdb running MiXCR on the 5' RACE reads. The data contain 1.5 million to 2 million distinct CDR3 sequences, roughly 30% of them seen just once; the ten biggest clones take up 7.7%. The sequenced sample consisted of blood. The source of these receptors is a woman in her thirties in good health. The CDR3 runs from the conserved cysteine through the conserved F or W. D genes are given only for firm matches. Rows give clone size only sometimes, using once, few, many, or a class for an expanded clone.

v_gene,j_gene,d_gene,abundance,CDR3aa,CDR3nt
TRBV10-3,TRBJ1-2,-,-,CAISESRGRSTF,TGTGCCATCAGTGAGTCCCGGGGGCGGTCCACCTTC
TRBV12-3/TRBV12-4,TRBJ2-1,-,many,CASTLLAGRYNEQFF,TGTGCCAGCACCCTCTTGGCGGGACGGTACAATGAGCAGTTCTTC
TRBV20-1,TRBJ2-7,TRBD2,-,CSARNPGGYEQYF,TGCAGTGCTAGAAACCCGGGAGGCTACGAGCAGTACTTC
TRBV5-5,TRBJ2-7,TRBD1,few,CASSLEASTGSLYEQYF,TGTGCCAGCAGCTTGGAGGCCTCGACAGGGTCCCTCTACGAGCAGTACTTC
TRBV27,TRBJ1-5,-,many,CASRRGLNQPQHF,TGTGCCAGCAGACGGGGTCTAAATCAGCCCCAGCATTTT
TRBV7-2,TRBJ2-1,-,many,CASSMEEQFF,TGTGCCAGCAGCATGGAGGAGCAGTTCTTC
TRBV9,TRBJ2-7,-,few,CASSATDQPYEQYF,TGTGCCAGCAGCGCCACCGACCAACCCTACGAGCAGTACTTC
TRBV20-1,TRBJ1-5,-,few,CSAAPDGQLSQPQHF,TGCAGTGCTGCCCCCGATGGGCAGCTTAGCCAGCCCCAGCATTTT
TRBV28,TRBJ2-7,-,-,CANSLSGYEQYF,TGTGCCAACAGTTTATCAGGCTACGAGCAGTACTTC
TRBV7-9,TRBJ2-7,TRBD2,few,CASSARTSYEQYF,TGTGCCAGCAGCGCCCGGACTAGCTACGAGCAGTACTTC
TRBV12-3/TRBV12-4,TRBJ1-4,-,-,CASSFSWEKLFF,TGTGCCAGCAGTTTTTCCTGGGAAAAACTGTTTTTT
TRBV2,TRBJ2-4,-,few,CASSELGGGNEQYF,TGTGCCAGCAGTGAACTCGGGGGAGGCAATGAGCAGTACTTC
TRBV20-1,TRBJ2-5,-,many,CSSTPGANRETQYF,TGCAGCTCTACGCCAGGGGCCAACCGGGAGACCCAGTACTTC
TRBV15,TRBJ1-1,-,few,CATRPTGNTEAFF,TGTGCCACCAGACCGACAGGGAACACTGAAGCTTTCTTT
TRBV20-1,TRBJ2-7,TRBD2,many,CSARASGSAFYEQYF,TGCAGTGCTAGGGCTAGCGGGAGCGCTTTCTACGAGCAGTACTTC
TRBV7-3,TRBJ2-1,TRBD1,-,CAGSRGQGNYNEQFF,TGTGCCGGCAGCCGGGGACAGGGCAACTACAATGAGCAGTTCTTC
TRBV20-1,TRBJ1-1,-,few,CSASVGTEGAEAFF,TGCAGTGCTAGTGTTGGAACAGAAGGTGCTGAAGCTTTCTTT
TRBV7-8,TRBJ2-7,-,few,CASSLRGGHEQYF,TGTGCCAGCAGCTTAAGGGGGGGACACGAGCAGTACTTC
TRBV28,TRBJ2-7,-,few,CASNYMGLYYEQYF,TGTGCCAGCAATTATATGGGACTTTATTACGAGCAGTACTTC
TRBV6-2/TRBV6-3,TRBJ2-1,-,many,CASSYGTGKYNEQFF,TGTGCCAGCAGTTACGGGACTGGAAAATACAATGAGCAGTTCTTC
TRBV5-1,TRBJ1-1,-,-,CASRMGLMNTEAFF,TGCGCCAGCAGAATGGGACTGATGAACACTGAAGCTTTCTTT
TRBV6-6,TRBJ2-4,-,-,CASSPGTRTRNEQYF,TGTGCCAGCAGCCCCGGGACTCGCACGCGGAATGAGCAGTACTTC
TRBV30,TRBJ2-7,-,-,CAQSRGRGNYEQYF,TGTGCCCAGAGCAGGGGCAGGGGCAACTACGAGCAGTACTTC
TRBV20-1,TRBJ2-7,TRBD2,-,CSASGGGASGSYEQYF,TGCAGTGCGTCGGGCGGGGGGGCTAGCGGGAGCTACGAGCAGTACTTC
TRBV28,TRBJ1-5,-,-,CASRGYGLPGQPQHF,TGTGCCAGCAGGGGATACGGCCTTCCAGGGCAGCCCCAGCATTTT
TRBV12-5,TRBJ2-2,-,-,CASGFGTGELFF,TGTGCTAGTGGTTTTGGCACCGGGGAGCTGTTTTTT
TRBV24-1,TRBJ2-7,TRBD1,-,CATSLTGSSYEQYF,TGTGCCACCAGTTTGACAGGGTCATCCTACGAGCAGTACTTC
TRBV24-1,TRBJ2-1,TRBD1,many,CATSESGQGSYNEQFF,TGTGCCACCAGTGAGTCGGGACAGGGGAGCTACAATGAGCAGTTCTTC
TRBV6-6,TRBJ1-4,TRBD1,few,CASNPTGYEKLFF,TGTGCCAGCAATCCGACAGGGTACGAAAAACTGTTTTTT
TRBV7-9,TRBJ2-3,-,few,CASSFPTAGYASTDTQYF,TGTGCCAGCAGCTTTCCCACAGCCGGATACGCAAGCACAGATACGCAGTATTTT
TRBV7-2,TRBJ1-1,TRBD1,-,CASSSQGTGSRTEAFF,TGTGCCAGCAGCTCACAAGGGACAGGGTCGAGGACTGAAGCTTTCTTT
TRBV6-6,TRBJ2-5,TRBD2,many,CASSYSRAGGAETQYF,TGTGCCAGCAGTTACTCGCGAGCGGGGGGTGCAGAGACCCAGTACTTC
TRBV20-1,TRBJ2-7,TRBD1,few,CSAGQVLYEQYF,TGCAGTGCTGGACAGGTGCTCTACGAGCAGTACTTC
TRBV28,TRBJ2-7,-,-,CASSGPGDYEQYF,TGTGCCAGCAGTGGACCAGGGGACTACGAGCAGTACTTC
TRBV20-1,TRBJ2-4,-,once,CSARDVLVHGQYF,TGCAGTGCTAGAGATGTACTAGTCCACGGGCAGTACTTC
TRBV27,TRBJ2-7,-,-,CASTDRIRGEQYF,TGTGCCAGCACCGACCGCATTAGGGGCGAGCAGTACTTC
TRBV4-1,TRBJ2-7,TRBD1,many,CASSQVFGTGSYEQYF,TGCGCCAGCAGCCAAGTCTTCGGGACAGGGTCCTACGAGCAGTACTTC
TRBV5-1,TRBJ2-3,TRBD2,-,CASARGGAGDTQYF,TGCGCCAGCGCCCGCGGGGGGGCCGGAGATACGCAGTATTTT
TRBV2,TRBJ1-5,-,few,CASSEAREAQPQHF,TGTGCCAGCAGTGAAGCGCGCGAGGCTCAGCCCCAGCATTTT
TRBV5-5,TRBJ2-7,TRBD1,many,CASSLRDRLSYEQYF,TGTGCCAGCAGCTTGAGGGACAGGCTCTCCTACGAGCAGTACTTC
TRBV9,TRBJ2-7,-,few,CASSVSLREQYF,TGTGCCAGCAGCGTTTCCCTCAGGGAGCAGTACTTC
TRBV12-5,TRBJ1-2,-,-,CASSAGSIHCYTF,TGTGCTAGCTCAGCAGGCAGTATCCATTGCTACACCTTC
TRBV4-3,TRBJ1-5,-,few,CASSQERHLGTQHF,TGCGCCAGCAGCCAAGAGCGTCATTTGGGGACCCAGCATTTT
TRBV7-2,TRBJ2-5,TRBD2,many,CASSTRTSEETQYF,TGTGCCAGCAGCACACGGACTAGCGAAGAGACCCAGTACTTC
TRBV12-3/TRBV12-4,TRBJ1-4,-,few,CASSLLRRAREKLFF,TGTGCCAGCAGTTTACTTAGACGGGCCCGTGAAAAACTGTTTTTT